The text below deals with one TCR beta chain. Its antigen is unidentified. This CDR3 is built from 15 residues. Trimming removed 0 bases at V and 6 bases at J, with 13 bases between. Germline V CDR1 and CDR2: SGHNT, YYREEE (reference sequence). The source of the sample is a study of tumor-infiltrating lymphocytes in primary liver carcinoma. The investigators made TCR beta cDNA from about 510 ng total RNA, using a constant-region primer. It was through three nested multiplex PCR rounds of slightly modified ARM-PCR that TCR beta libraries arose. Investigators reported that the first two PCR rounds, at roughly 10 cycles each, used TRBV1-TRBV30 forward primers with a C-beta reverse primer. TCRdb re-derived calls from the multiplex PCR reads in MiXCR, one entry per CDR3 protein. This table holds hundreds of thousands of distinct CDR3 sequences, nearly 60% found once. The study's findings and limits: A significantly higher top-250-clone fraction was recorded for tumors than for blood (p = 0.039).

Researchers drew blood RNA from unsorted whole blood and extracted germline DNA as well. The sequence came from a woman younger than 45 with primary liver carcinoma and hepatitis B virus infection. What was sequenced was peripheral blood. The rearrangement joins TRBV5-4 to TRBJ1-5; perhaps TRBD1 as D (6 bases). CDR3 DNA: TGTGCCAGCAGCTTGGCCTTCGGGGGGCGTCAGCCCCAGCATTTT. Translating gives CASSLAFGGRQPQHF. The variable domain in full, with the rest retrieved from reference TRBV5-4 and TRBJ1-5, is ETGVTQSPTHLIKTRGQQVTLRCSSQSGHNTVSWYQQALGQGPQFIFQYYREEENGRGNFPPRFSGLQFPNYSSELNVNALELDDSALYLCASSLAFGGRQPQHFGDGTRLSIL.